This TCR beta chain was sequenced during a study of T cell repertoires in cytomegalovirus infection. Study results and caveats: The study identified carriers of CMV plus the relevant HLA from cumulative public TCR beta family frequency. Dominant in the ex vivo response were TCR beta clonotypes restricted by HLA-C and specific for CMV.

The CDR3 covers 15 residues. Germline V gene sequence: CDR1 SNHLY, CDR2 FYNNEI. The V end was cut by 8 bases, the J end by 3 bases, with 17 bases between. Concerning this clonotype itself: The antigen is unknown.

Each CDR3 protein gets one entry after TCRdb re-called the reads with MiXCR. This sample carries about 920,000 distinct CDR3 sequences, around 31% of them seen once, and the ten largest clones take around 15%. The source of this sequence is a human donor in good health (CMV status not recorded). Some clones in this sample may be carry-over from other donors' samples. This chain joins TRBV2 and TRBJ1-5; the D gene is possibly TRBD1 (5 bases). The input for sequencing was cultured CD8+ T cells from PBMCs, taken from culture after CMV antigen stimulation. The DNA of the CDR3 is TGTGCCAGCTTAGCCGGGACCGTTATCAATCAGCCCCAGCATTTT. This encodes CASLAGTVINQPQHF.